These 28 T cell receptor beta chains were sequenced from one sample in a study of T cell responses to AZD1222 COVID-19 vaccine. The table came from immunoSEQ multiplex PCR; TCRdb's copy has only in-frame clones and leaves some out. Here the sample spans roughly 97,000 clones, 70% to 90% being singletons. The specimen was peripheral blood, collected on day 0 of AZD1222 vaccination. Every receptor here comes from an adult in good health.

In nucleotides, the CDR3 is TGTGCCAGCAGTTTCGGCAACACCTACGAGCAGTACTTC. This translates into CASSFGNTYEQYF. V and J are TRBV12-3 or TRBV12-4 and TRBJ2-7; D unclear. The V gene lost 3 bases and the J gene lost 2 bases, with 8 bases spanning the gap. The CDR3 sequence is 13 residues long.

V usage is TRBV19 and J usage is TRBJ1-4, with 7 positions matching TRBD1. Looked up from germline, CDR1 is LNHDA and CDR2 is SQIVND (reference sequence). V trimming: 3 bases; J trimming: 10 bases; junction bases outside the gene matches: 8. This CDR3 is built from 14 residues. The DNA of the CDR3 is TGTGCCAGTAGTATCAAGGGGGCGCCGCCAAAACTGTTTTTT. This codes for CASSIKGAPPKLFF.

V usage is TRBV13 and J usage is TRBJ2-1, with TRBD1 matching over 9 bases. The CDR3 has 15 residues. CDR1 and CDR2 from the germline V gene are PRHDT and FYEKMQ (reference sequence). Unmatched junction bases numbered 7, after V lost 4 bases and J lost 6 bases. DNA of the CDR3: TGTGCCAGCAGCTCCCCCGGGACAGGGATCAATGAGCAGTTCTTC. Its translation: CASSSPGTGINEQFF.

The chain links TRBV6-6 to TRBJ2-2; 11 bases are shared with TRBD1. Germline lookup yields CDR1 MNHNY and CDR2 SVGAGI (reference sequence). V lost 6 bases and J lost 0; bases outside the gene matches: 3. The CDR3 sequence is 16 residues long. The DNA of the CDR3 is TGTGCCAGCAGCTGGACAGGGGGCGCGAACACCGGGGAGCTGTTTTTT. It codes for CASSWTGGANTGELFF.

This chain uses TRBV6-5 with TRBJ1-2; possibly TRBD1 for D (5 bases). Trimming cost V 2 bases and J 4 bases, with 14 bases left between them. CDR1 MNHEY and CDR2 SVGAGI come from the germline V gene. The CDR3 totals 15 residues. CDR3 residues: CASSYVRVLGYGYTF. In nucleotides, the CDR3 is TGTGCCAGCAGTTACGTCAGGGTACTAGGCTATGGCTACACCTTC.

This clone was observed once. This chain joins TRBV4-1 and TRBJ2-4, with D possibly TRBD2 on 5 matching bases. The germline V and J ends were trimmed by 0 bases and 8 bases, with 14 bases remaining between them. The CDR3 loop spans 15 amino acids. CDR1 is MGHRA, CDR2 YSYEKL, per germline. The CDR3, as DNA: TGCGCCAGCAGCCAAGATAACGTGGCGCGGGACATTCAGTACTTC. This encodes CASSQDNVARDIQYF.

The chain joins TRBV27 to TRBJ1-1, with D unresolved. Germline loops: CDR1 MNHEY, CDR2 SMNVEV (reference sequence). This CDR3 spans 13 amino acids. V lost 3 bases and J lost 1, with 6 bases in between. The CDR3 is CASSLNANTEAFF. For the CDR3, the DNA is TGTGCCAGCAGTTTGAACGCGAACACTGAAGCTTTCTTT.

This clone has only one observation. The V gene is TRBV15, the J gene TRBJ2-5; 8 bases are shared with TRBD2. Germline assignment: CDR1 LNHNV and CDR2 YYDKDF (reference sequence). V lost 8 bases and J lost 1; bases outside the gene matches: 6. The CDR3 contains 14 residues. In DNA, the CDR3 is TGTGCCACCCGGGGGGGCACTCTCCAAGAGACCCAGTACTTC. Amino acid sequence: CATRGGTLQETQYF.

The chain links TRBV6-1 to TRBJ1-1, with 8 positions matching TRBD1. The trim removed 6 bases at V and 0 bases at J, leaving 15 bases unmatched. Germline values: CDR1 MNHNS, CDR2 SASEGT. The CDR3 runs to 18 residues. The CDR3 here is CASRERTGIPFMNTEAFF. The DNA for the CDR3 is TGTGCCAGCAGAGAACGGACAGGGATCCCGTTCATGAACACTGAAGCTTTCTTT.

The chain uses TRBV28 and TRBJ2-3, with 8 positions matching TRBD2. The CDR3 is 14 amino acids. Germline V lookup: CDR1 MDHEN, CDR2 SYDVKM. Losses at the gene ends were 8 bases for V and 1 base for J; bases not matched to a gene: 5. The CDR3 protein is CASRLRGGTDTQYF. CDR3 DNA sequence: TGTGCCAGCCGTCTGCGGGGGGGCACAGATACGCAGTATTTT.

The chain recombines TRBV12-3 or TRBV12-4 with TRBJ2-7; a weak D match, TRBD2 (6 bases). Trimming removed 2 bases from V and 6 bases from J, with 11 bases in between. The CDR3 covers 13 residues. DNA of the CDR3: TGTGCCAGCAGTTTAAGGTCGGAGGGCGAGCAGTACTTC. Its translation is CASSLRSEGEQYF.

J is TRBJ1-1 and V is TRBV7-3; D is possibly TRBD1 (6 bases). This CDR3 is 13 amino acids long. Trimming removed 8 bases at V and 0 bases at J, with 10 bases between. Germline assignment: CDR1 SGHTA and CDR2 FQGTGA. CDR3 in amino acids: CASGRGLNTEAFF. CDR3 nucleotides: TGTGCCAGCGGGCGGGGGCTGAACACTGAAGCTTTCTTT.

This rearrangement joins TRBV2 to TRBJ1-1; D perhaps matches TRBD1 (6 bases). Germline CDR1 SNHLY, CDR2 FYNNEI. The CDR3 covers 13 residues. Trimming pared 6 bases from V and 4 bases from J, leaving 12 bases between. In DNA form, the CDR3 reads TGTGCCAGCAGCCGACGAGGGGGCACTGAAGCTTTCTTT. Translated, it gives CASSRRGGTEAFF. Using reference TRBV2 and TRBJ1-1 for the parts outside the CDR3, the full variable domain is EPEVTQTPSHQVTQMGQEVILRCVPISNHLYFYWYRQILGQKVEFLVSFYNNEISEKSEIFDDQFSVERPDGSNFTLKIRSTKLEDSAMYFCASSRRGGTEAFFGQGTRLTVV.

Comment on this clone: Germline is not matched at one junction end, which may reflect a read error. The chain carries TRBV19 and TRBJ1-2, with D perhaps matching TRBD1 (6 bases). Per the germline V gene, CDR1 is LNHDA and CDR2 is SQIVND (reference sequence). The length of the CDR3 is 12 residues. The CDR3 loop is CAGAGVLYGYTF. CDR3 nucleotides: TGCGCCGGGGCAGGGGTCCTCTATGGCTACACCTTC.

The chain is built from TRBV5-1 and TRBJ1-2; tentative D call: TRBD1 (5 bases). Trimming removed 1 base at V and 11 bases at J, with 21 bases between. Germline CDR1 reads SGHRS; CDR2 reads YFSETQ. This CDR3 spans 15 amino acids. This CDR3 is CASSLSGMVDMRYTF. As DNA, the CDR3 is TGCGCCAGCAGCTTGTCAGGGATGGTTGACATGCGGTACACCTTC.

The V gene is TRBV5-1, the J gene TRBJ1-3, with D perhaps matching TRBD1 (6 bases). From germline, CDR1 is SGHRS and CDR2 YFSETQ. V was shortened by 3 bases and J by 0 bases, with 10 bases between the two germline ends. The CDR3 runs 15 residues. CDR3 loop: CASSSRGDSGNTIYF. The CDR3 DNA follows: TGCGCCAGCAGCTCGAGGGGGGACTCTGGAAACACCATATATTTT.

This clone was counted a few times. The chain is built from TRBV5-1 and TRBJ2-2; perhaps TRBD1 as D (5 bases). V dropped 3 bases and J dropped 5 bases, with 17 bases sitting between them. CDR1 SGHRS and CDR2 YFSETQ come from the germline V gene. The CDR3 has 16 residues. CDR3 DNA: TGCGCCAGCAGCTCAGGGTCACCCCCTCAGACCGGGGAGCTGTTTTTT. Its protein is CASSSGSPPQTGELFF.

This clone is a singleton in its sample. The rearrangement joins TRBV20-1 to TRBJ1-6; 7 bases map to TRBD1. This CDR3 region has 15 residues. Germline CDR1 DFQATT, CDR2 SNEGSKA (reference sequence). V lost 3 bases to trimming and J lost 6 bases; unmatched junction nucleotides: 8. The CDR3 is CSASKEGGGNSPLHF. The CDR3 bases are TGCAGTGCTAGTAAGGAAGGGGGCGGTAATTCACCCCTCCACTTT.

The CDR3 here is CATSRDINSPLHF. The CDR3 DNA follows: TGTGCCACCAGCAGAGATATAAATTCACCCCTCCACTTT. This chain connects TRBV15 to TRBJ1-6, with D unresolved. V was clipped by 0 bases and J by 7 bases, with 4 bases between them. The CDR3 loop spans 13 amino acids. Germline CDR1 is LNHNV and CDR2 is YYDKDF (reference sequence). The complete variable domain, with remaining parts taken from reference TRBV15 and TRBJ1-6, reads DAMVIQNPRYQVTQFGKPVTLSCSQTLNHNVMYWYQQKSSQAPKLLFHYYDKDFNNEADTPDNFQSRRPNTSFCFLDIRSPGLGDTAMYLCATSRDINSPLHFGNGTRLTVT.

The chain is built from TRBV28 and TRBJ2-3, with D perhaps TRBD2 (6 bases). CDR3 length: 14 residues. Germline V gene lookup returns CDR1 MDHEN and CDR2 SYDVKM. V was pared by 3 bases and J by 2 bases, with 9 bases between. In DNA form, the CDR3 reads TGTGCCAGCAGTTTTCCTAGCGACACAGATACGCAGTATTTT. This gives the protein CASSFPSDTDTQYF.

The gene calls are TRBV11-3 and TRBJ1-1; D is ambiguous. CDR1 and CDR2 (germline): SGHNT, YENEEA. CDR3 length equals 12 residues. Trimming pared 3 bases from V and 5 bases from J, leaving 7 bases between. CDR3 residues: CASSLYATEAFF. CDR3 nucleotide sequence: TGTGCCAGCAGCTTGTACGCGACTGAAGCTTTCTTT.

The rearrangement links TRBV28 to TRBJ1-5; no clear D. Trimming removed 1 base at V and 7 bases at J, with 11 bases between. The CDR3 totals 14 residues. Germline lookup yields CDR1 MDHEN and CDR2 SYDVKM. The CDR3 DNA sequence: TGTGCCAGCAGTTTATTCCCCAGCGGGCAGCCCCAGCATTTT. This encodes CASSLFPSGQPQHF.

This clone is a singleton in its sample. This chain links TRBV19 with TRBJ2-2; TRBD2 matches at 13 bases. Germline values: CDR1 LNHDA, CDR2 SQIVND (reference sequence). Losses at the gene ends were 3 bases for V and 3 bases for J; bases not matched to a gene: 7. The CDR3 has 18 residues. CDR3 sequence (DNA): TGTGCCAGTAGTATTCGGACTAGCGGGGGCCTTTACACCGGGGAGCTGTTTTTT. Encoded protein: CASSIRTSGGLYTGELFF.

The J gene is TRBJ2-5, the V gene TRBV4-1; 10 bases are a match to TRBD2. V trimming: 4 bases; J trimming: 7 bases; junction bases outside the gene matches: 6. CDR1 is MGHRA and CDR2 is YSYEKL in the germline V gene. This CDR3 contains 14 residues. The CDR3 region is CASSPIAGGGTQYF. The CDR3 nucleotides are TGCGCCAGCAGCCCGATAGCGGGGGGAGGGACCCAGTACTTC.

The V gene is TRBV4-3, the J gene TRBJ1-2, with 8 bases fitting TRBD1. Germline CDR1 is LGHNA and CDR2 is YSLEER. V was clipped by 3 bases and J by 8 bases; unmatched bases: 2. The CDR3 consists of 12 residues. CDR3 nucleotide sequence: TGCGCCAGCAGCCACGGACAGGGAGGCTACACCTTC. It is translated as CASSHGQGGYTF.

The chain couples TRBV9 to TRBJ2-7; 9 bases are a match to TRBD1. V was pared by 2 bases and J by 6 bases, with 6 bases of the junction left unmatched. CDR1 and CDR2 from the germline V gene are SGDLS and YYNGEE. The CDR3 sequence is 14 residues long. CDR3 coding DNA: TGTGCCAGCAGCGTGGGGACAGGGCGATCCGAGCAGTACTTC. Protein product: CASSVGTGRSEQYF.

The chain couples TRBV6-1 to TRBJ1-6, with 9 bases matching TRBD1. This CDR3 contains 17 residues. Trimming took 3 bases from V and 8 from J; bases not matched to a gene: 11. Germline V CDR1 and CDR2: MNHNS, SASEGT. This CDR3 is CASSELAGGQGDSPLHF. The DNA for the CDR3 is TGTGCCAGCAGTGAGTTAGCTGGGGGACAGGGAGATTCACCCCTCCACTTT.

This clone has a single count. The chain recombines TRBV9 with TRBJ1-2; D gene ambiguous. The CDR3 has 15 amino acids. Trimming stripped 1 base from V and 8 bases from J, with 18 bases between. From germline, CDR1 is SGDLS and CDR2 YYNGEE. The DNA of the CDR3 is TGTGCCAGCAGCGTAACCGGGCCACTTCGGGAGGGCTACACCTTC. It encodes CASSVTGPLREGYTF.